The present T cell receptor beta chain was sequenced within a study of blood T cell repertoires in COVID-19. Overall study: The analysed material was cDNA or gDNA that came from T cells, B-cell-depleted T cells, or PBMCs.

This clone was seen once. Germline V gives CDR1 SGHTA, CDR2 FQGNSA. The CDR3 contains 11 residues. V lost 5 bases and J 8 bases, leaving 9 bases between the germline ends. Clones were sequenced by immunoSEQ multiplex PCR, and TCRdb holds only the in-frame ones, with some missing. The sample holds 150,000 to 200,000 clones, about 88% seen once. Residents of over 20 US areas, aged roughly 18 to 95 years, made up the participants. Which cohort a participant joined came from the clinical history participants gave. The TCR originated in a woman aged 40-49 years in a cohort exposed to, infected with or recovered from COVID-19 (not recorded which). The sequenced material came from PBMCs or T cells enriched from blood (not recorded which). This chain connects TRBV7-2 to TRBJ1-1; tentatively, D is TRBD1 (5 bases). The chain's CDR3 is CASSERTEAFF. The CDR3 DNA is TGTGCCAGCAGCGAACGGACAGAAGCTTTCTTT.